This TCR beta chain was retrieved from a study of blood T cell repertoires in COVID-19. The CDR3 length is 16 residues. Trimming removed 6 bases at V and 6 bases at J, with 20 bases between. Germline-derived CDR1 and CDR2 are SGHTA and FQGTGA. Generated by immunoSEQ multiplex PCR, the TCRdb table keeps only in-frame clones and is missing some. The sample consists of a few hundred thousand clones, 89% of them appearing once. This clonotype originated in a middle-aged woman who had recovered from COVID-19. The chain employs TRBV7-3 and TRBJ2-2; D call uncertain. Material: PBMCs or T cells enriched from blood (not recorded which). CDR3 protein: CASSPLVASSAGELFF. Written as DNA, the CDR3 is TGTGCCAGCAGTCCGCTTGTGGCCTCCAGCGCCGGGGAGCTGTTTTTT. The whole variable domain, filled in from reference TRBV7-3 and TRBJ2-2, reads GAGVSQTPSNKVTEKGKYVELRCDPISGHTALYWYRQSLGQGPEFLIYFQGTGAADDSGLPNDRFFAVRPEGSVSTLKIQRTERGDSAVYLCASSPLVASSAGELFFGEGSRLTVL.